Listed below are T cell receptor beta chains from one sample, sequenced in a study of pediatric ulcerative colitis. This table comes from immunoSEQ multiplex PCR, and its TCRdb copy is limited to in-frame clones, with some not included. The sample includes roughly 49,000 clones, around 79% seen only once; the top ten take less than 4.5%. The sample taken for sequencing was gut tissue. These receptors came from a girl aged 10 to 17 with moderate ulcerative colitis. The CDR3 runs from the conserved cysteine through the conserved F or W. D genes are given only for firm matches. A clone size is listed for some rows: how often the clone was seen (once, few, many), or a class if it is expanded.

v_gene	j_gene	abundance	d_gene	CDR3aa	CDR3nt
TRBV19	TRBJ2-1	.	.	CASSIAGGSYNEQFF	TGTGCCAGTAGTATTGCTGGGGGCTCCTACAATGAGCAGTTCTTC
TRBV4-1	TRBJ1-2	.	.	CASSQGGGDGYTF	TGCGCCAGCAGCCAAGGTGGCGGGGATGGCTACACCTTC
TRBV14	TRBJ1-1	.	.	CASSRRGVQRNTEAFF	TGTGCCAGCAGCCGACGGGGGGTACAAAGGAACACTGAAGCTTTCTTT
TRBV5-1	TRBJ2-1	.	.	CASSSTPSSYNEQFF	TGCGCCAGCAGCTCTACACCTAGCTCCTACAATGAGCAGTTCTTC
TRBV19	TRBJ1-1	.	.	CASSNSGRMNTEAFF	TGTGCCAGTAGTAATTCGGGCAGAATGAACACTGAAGCTTTCTTT
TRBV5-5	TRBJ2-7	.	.	CASSLVAVAYEQYF	TGTGCCAGCAGCTTGGTGGCGGTGGCCTACGAGCAGTACTTC
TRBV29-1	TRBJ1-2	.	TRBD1	CSAEPSTGQGPYGYTF	TGCAGCGCCGAACCCAGCACCGGACAGGGGCCCTATGGCTACACCTTC
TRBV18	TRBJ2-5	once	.	CASSPVVSQPKETQYF	TGTGCCAGCTCACCAGTAGTCAGCCAGCCAAAAGAGACCCAGTACTTC
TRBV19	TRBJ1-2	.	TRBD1	CATERDRSTGYTF	TGTGCCACCGAGCGGGACAGGTCGACAGGCTACACCTTC
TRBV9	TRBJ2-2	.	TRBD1	CASSGPGQGAGELFF	TGTGCCAGCAGCGGCCCCGGACAGGGCGCCGGGGAGCTGTTTTTT
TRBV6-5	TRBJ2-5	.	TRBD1	CASSDTGTGTQYF	TGTGCCAGCAGTGACACCGGGACAGGGACCCAGTACTTC
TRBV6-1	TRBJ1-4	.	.	CASRPGATNEKLFF	TGTGCCAGCAGGCCGGGGGCGACTAATGAAAAACTGTTTTTT
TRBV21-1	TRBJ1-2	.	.	CASSTRDSPISINYGYTF	TGTGCCAGCAGCACCCGGGACAGCCCTATCAGTATAAACTATGGCTACACCTTC
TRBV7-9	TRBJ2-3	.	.	CASSLEGWADTQYF	TGTGCCAGCAGCTTAGAGGGTTGGGCAGATACGCAGTATTTT
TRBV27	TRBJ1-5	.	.	CASRGPGAQPQHF	TGTGCCAGCAGAGGGCCAGGCGCCCAGCCCCAGCATTTT
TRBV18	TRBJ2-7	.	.	CASSLNVLSYEQYF	TGTGCCAGCTCACTTAACGTCCTCTCCTACGAGCAGTACTTC
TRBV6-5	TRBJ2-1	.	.	CASSYRGGGNEQFF	TGTGCCAGCAGTTACCGGGGTGGGGGCAATGAGCAGTTCTTC
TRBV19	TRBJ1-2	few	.	CASSIVDRSWGGYTF	TGTGCCAGTAGTATAGTGGACAGAAGTTGGGGTGGCTACACCTTC
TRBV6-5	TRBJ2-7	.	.	CASRKDGTYEQYF	TGTGCCAGCAGGAAAGACGGTACCTACGAGCAGTACTTC
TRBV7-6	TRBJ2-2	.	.	CASSLGGGTDTGELFF	TGTGCCAGCAGCCTAGGGGGGGGGACGGACACCGGGGAGCTGTTTTTT
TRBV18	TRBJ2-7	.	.	CASSPSGGALEQYF	TGTGCCAGCTCACCATCTGGGGGGGCTTTGGAGCAGTACTTC
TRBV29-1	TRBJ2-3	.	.	CSVLAGVADTQYF	TGCAGCGTCCTAGCAGGGGTAGCAGATACGCAGTATTTT
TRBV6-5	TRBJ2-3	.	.	CASTDVGRADTQYF	TGTGCCAGCACCGACGTGGGTAGGGCAGATACGCAGTATTTT
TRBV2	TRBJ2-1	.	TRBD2	CASSGVSGREGEQFF	TGTGCCAGCAGTGGGGTTAGCGGGAGGGAGGGTGAGCAGTTCTTC
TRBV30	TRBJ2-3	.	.	CAWTPLRTDTQYF	TGTGCCTGGACCCCCTTGCGCACAGATACGCAGTATTTT
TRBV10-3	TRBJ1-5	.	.	CAISESWDPRNQPQHF	TGTGCCATCAGTGAGTCCTGGGACCCCAGGAATCAGCCCCAGCATTTT
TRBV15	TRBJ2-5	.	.	CATSRDSRLLGETQYF	TGTGCCACCAGCAGAGATTCCCGGCTTTTAGGGGAGACCCAGTACTTC
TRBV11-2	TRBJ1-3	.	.	CASSLGASGNTIYF	TGTGCCAGCAGCTTAGGGGCTAGTGGAAACACCATATATTTT
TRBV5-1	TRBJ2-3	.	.	CASSLTGELQYF	TGCGCCAGCAGCTTAACCGGGGAGCTGCAGTATTTT
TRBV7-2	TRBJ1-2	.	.	CASSAGANPQYGYTF	TGTGCCAGCAGCGCCGGGGCGAACCCACAATATGGCTACACCTTC
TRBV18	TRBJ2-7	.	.	CASSPRPTYEQYF	TGTGCCAGCTCACCCAGACCAACCTACGAGCAGTACTTC
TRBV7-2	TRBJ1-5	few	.	CASSFSGRGDNQPQHF	TGTGCCAGCAGCTTTTCAGGCAGGGGAGACAATCAGCCCCAGCATTTT
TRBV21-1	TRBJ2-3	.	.	CARKGASTTYSTDTQYF	TGTGCCAGGAAAGGGGCTAGCACCACGTACTCCACAGATACGCAGTATTTT
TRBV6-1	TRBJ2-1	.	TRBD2	CASSVRREGRNEQFF	TGTGCCAGCAGTGTCCGGCGGGAGGGCCGGAATGAGCAGTTCTTC
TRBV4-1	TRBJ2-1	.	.	CASSQEGQSHEQFF	TGCGCCAGCAGCCAAGAAGGACAGTCCCATGAGCAGTTCTTC
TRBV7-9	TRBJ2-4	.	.	CASSFQELNIQYF	TGTGCCAGCAGCTTTCAAGAATTAAACATTCAGTACTTC
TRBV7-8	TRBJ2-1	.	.	CAVGAPKGPQFF	TGTGCCGTCGGAGCACCCAAGGGGCCTCAGTTCTTC